The sequence of this T cell receptor beta chain was determined in a study of blood T cell repertoires in COVID-19. The overall study: PBMCs, B-cell-depleted T cells, or T cells provided the cDNA or gDNA that made up the material.

Method: immunoSEQ multiplex PCR; TCRdb's copy keeps in-frame clones and lacks some. The repertoire consists of around 190,000 clones, with 75% to 85% occurring once and the leading ten covering about 10%. Trimming shortened V by 4 bases and J by 7 bases, and 12 bases separated the two germline ends. Germline V gene lookup returns CDR1 SGHNT and CDR2 YYREEE (reference sequence). The CDR3 loop spans 14 amino acids. The TCR comes from a woman aged 40 to 55 with COVID-19, enrolled during active disease. Source material: peripheral blood. The V and J genes are TRBV5-4 and TRBJ1-6; D is perhaps TRBD1 (5 bases). This chain's CDR3 is CASSPGLVNSPLHF. Here the CDR3 DNA reads TGTGCCAGCAGCCCGGGACTGGTAAATTCACCCCTCCACTTT.